Below are 21 T cell receptor beta chains sequenced from a single sample in a study of neurological immune-mediated disorders. TCRdb redid the calling of the 5' RACE reads with MiXCR, one entry per CDR3 protein. The sample carries 60,000 to 85,000 distinct CDR3 sequences, 4.5% to 6.5% recorded once. Material for sequencing was PBMCs. The receptors come from a young woman with multiple sclerosis.

This clonotype was seen repeatedly, ten times or more. This chain connects TRBV20-1 to TRBJ2-3; the D is unclear. The V and J ends lost 2 bases and 5 bases respectively, with 2 bases between them. The CDR3 runs 10 residues. In germline, CDR1 is DFQATT, CDR2 SNEGSKA (reference sequence). The CDR3 coding sequence is TGCAGTGCTAGAAGAGATACGCAGTATTTT. Protein product: CSARRDTQYF.

This clonotype occurred a few times. This sequence joins TRBV20-1 and TRBJ2-1; no reliable D call. The CDR3 consists of 11 residues. CDR1 is DFQATT and CDR2 is SNEGSKA in the germline V gene (reference sequence). V was pared by 5 bases and J by 0 bases, with 2 bases between. Here the CDR3 reads CSAGSYNEQFF. The CDR3 DNA reads TGCAGTGCTGGCTCCTACAATGAGCAGTTCTTC.

This clonotype came up many times. The V gene is TRBV28, the J gene TRBJ1-2; possibly TRBD1 for D (5 bases). The CDR3 has 14 residues. The V end lost 2 bases, the J end lost 6 bases, and 13 bases lay between the germline ends. Germline CDR1 and CDR2: MDHEN and SYDVKM. For the CDR3, the DNA is TGTGCCAGCAGTTTAGGGGCGAGACTCAATGGCTACACCTTC. It yields the protein CASSLGARLNGYTF.

This clonotype came up many times. CDR3 nucleotides: TGCAGTGCTGGACAGGGGGCAGATACGCAGTATTTT. Translating it yields CSAGQGADTQYF. V usage is TRBV20-1 and J usage is TRBJ2-3, with 10 positions matching TRBD1. The CDR3 has 12 residues. Germline V gene data show CDR1 as DFQATT and CDR2 as SNEGSKA (reference sequence). Losses at the gene ends were 5 bases for V and 4 bases for J; bases not matched to a gene: 0.

The table lists this clonotype with a few counts. The CDR3 DNA reads as TGTGCCAGCAGTTTATTCGGTTCCTACAATGAGCAGTTCTTC. Protein sequence: CASSLFGSYNEQFF. J is TRBJ2-1 and V is TRBV28, with D unclear. The V and J ends lost 1 base and 1 base respectively, with 5 bases between them. The V gene's germline CDR1 is MDHEN and CDR2 SYDVKM. This CDR3 is 14 amino acids long.

This clonotype has a count of ten or more. The chain combines TRBV11-2 with TRBJ2-1, with D maybe TRBD2 (5 bases). Trimming pared 3 bases from V and 7 bases from J, leaving 19 bases between. In germline, CDR1 is SGHAT, CDR2 FQNNGV. This CDR3 is built from 16 residues. CDR3 sequence: CASSFLGGPRLNEQFF. The CDR3 nucleotides read TGTGCCAGCAGCTTCCTGGGCGGGCCGCGTTTGAATGAGCAGTTCTTC.

A few counts support this clonotype. The gene calls are TRBV11-2 and TRBJ2-1, with 8 bases fitting TRBD1. Germline CDR1 SGHAT, CDR2 FQNNGV. Unmatched junction bases numbered 4, after V lost 5 bases and J lost 7 bases. This CDR3 comprises 13 residues. DNA of the CDR3: TGTGCCAGCAGCACGACAGGGGCGAATGAGCAGTTCTTC. Its translation is CASSTTGANEQFF.

This clonotype was seen a handful of times. The genes are TRBV20-1 and TRBJ2-7; D is ambiguous. The CDR3 totals 11 residues. The ends were cut back, 1 base at V and 6 bases at J, with 7 bases in the middle. Germline V lookup: CDR1 DFQATT, CDR2 SNEGSKA (reference sequence). Written as DNA, the CDR3 is TGCAGTGCTAGAGGATACGGCGAGCAGTACTTC. Translation: CSARGYGEQYF.

This clonotype was seen ten or more times. The chain carries TRBV7-7 and TRBJ2-1; D may be TRBD2 (6 bases). The CDR3 is 14 residues long. Germline CDR1 is SSHAT and CDR2 is FNYEAQ (reference sequence). Between the trimmed V and J ends, which lost 4 bases and 8 bases, there was a span of 15 bases. The CDR3 reads CASSWGTGADEQFF. CDR3 DNA: TGTGCCAGCAGCTGGGGGACGGGAGCGGATGAGCAGTTCTTC.

This clonotype was recorded at least ten times. V and J are TRBV20-1 and TRBJ1-1; no reliable D call. Deletions cut 0 bases from V and 0 bases from J, with 5 bases between. CDR3 length equals 13 residues. CDR1 and CDR2 (germline): DFQATT, SNEGSKA (reference sequence). The CDR3 region has the DNA TGCAGTGCTAGAGATCCGGTGAACACTGAAGCTTTCTTT. Protein sequence: CSARDPVNTEAFF.

This clonotype came up many times. J is TRBJ2-7 and V is TRBV10-3, with TRBD2 matching over 13 bases. There are 14 residues in the CDR3. Per germline, CDR1 ENHRY and CDR2 SYGVKD. V lost 11 bases to trimming and J lost 3 bases; unmatched junction nucleotides: 7. This chain's CDR3 is CASGLAGAGYEQYF. In DNA, the CDR3 is TGTGCCTCCGGACTAGCGGGGGCCGGCTACGAGCAGTACTTC.

This clonotype was seen at least ten times. The DNA for the CDR3 is TGCGCCAGCAGCATTGGACAGGGGTATGGCTACACCTTC. As protein: CASSIGQGYGYTF. V and J are TRBV5-1 and TRBJ1-2, with TRBD1 matching 9 bases. V shed 4 bases and J 5 bases; nucleotides not matched to a gene: 3. CDR3 size: 13 residues. CDR1 is SGHRS, CDR2 YFSETQ, per germline.

In this sample, this clonotype turned up many times. The chain has TRBV5-1 and TRBJ1-2; D not resolved. The length of the CDR3 is 14 residues. CDR1 and CDR2 (germline): SGHRS, YFSETQ. Trimming shortened V by 0 bases and J by 4 bases, and 10 bases separated the two germline ends. The chain's CDR3 is CASSLESPSYGYTF. CDR3 nucleotides: TGCGCCAGCAGCTTGGAAAGCCCGAGCTATGGCTACACCTTC.

Concerning this clonotype itself: Because the CDR3's place on the DNA is in doubt, the DNA is left out and the CDR3 is given as listed by TCRdb. V usage is TRBV9 and J usage is TRBJ1-5; whether TRBD1, the table's D call, matches the DNA was not checked. Ends included, the CDR3 has 14 residues. Germline-derived CDR1 and CDR2 are SGDLS and YYNGEE. The chain's CDR3 is CASSVGPGSQPQNF.

The CDR3 coding sequence is TGCAGTGCTAGAGAGTTCCCTTACGAGCAGTACTTC. Its translation is CSAREFPYEQYF. The V gene is TRBV20-1, the J gene TRBJ2-7; no clear D. Germline V gene lookup returns CDR1 DFQATT and CDR2 SNEGSKA (reference sequence). The CDR3 totals 12 residues. Trimming shortened V by 0 bases and J by 4 bases, and 7 bases separated the two germline ends.

This clonotype appeared a few times. V usage is TRBV5-1 and J usage is TRBJ2-3; 8 bases are a match to TRBD2. CDR1 and CDR2 from the germline V gene are SGHRS and YFSETQ. The CDR3 has 14 amino acids. J gave up 6 bases and V 3 bases, and 6 bases lay outside the gene matches. The CDR3 region has the DNA TGCGCCAGCAGCTCCAGAGCGGGAGCCGATACGCAGTATTTT. Protein sequence: CASSSRAGADTQYF.

As regards this clonotype: This likely comes from a read error, as the CDR3 has no conserved phenylalanine or tryptophan at its end. This rearrangement joins TRBV6-7 to TRBJ2-7; D perhaps matches TRBD2 (5 bases). TRBV6-7 is assigned to the ORF class and has an uncertain function. V lost 8 bases and J lost 2, with 10 bases in between. The CDR3 loop spans 12 amino acids. In DNA form, the CDR3 reads TGTGCCAGCTTAGCGCACGCCTACGAGCAGTACTGC. It codes for CASLAHAYEQYC.

This clonotype occurred many times. The rearrangement joins TRBV20-1 to TRBJ2-1, with D perhaps TRBD1 or TRBD2 (6 bases each). The germline gives CDR1 DFQATT, CDR2 SNEGSKA (reference sequence). The length of the CDR3 is 15 residues. V shed 6 bases and J shed 1 base, with 16 bases lying between them. The CDR3 is CSAGGQALSYNEQFF. In DNA, the CDR3 is TGCAGTGCGGGGGGCCAAGCCTTATCCTACAATGAGCAGTTCTTC.

The sample holds many counts of this clonotype. This chain uses TRBV15 with TRBJ2-4; D may match TRBD1 or TRBD2 (6 bases each). The CDR3 sequence is 19 residues long. The germline V gene has CDR1 LNHNV and CDR2 YYDKDF (reference sequence). V was clipped by 0 bases and J by 0 bases, with 18 bases between them. This CDR3 reads CATSREVGGLGLAKNIQYF. In nucleotides, the CDR3 is TGTGCCACCAGCAGAGAGGTGGGGGGCCTGGGGCTAGCCAAAAACATTCAGTACTTC.

This clonotype came up a few times. The chain recombines TRBV20-1 with TRBJ1-1; D not resolved. The V gene's germline CDR1 is DFQATT and CDR2 SNEGSKA (reference sequence). The CDR3 covers 15 residues. V gave up 3 bases and J gave up 0 bases, with 14 bases separating them. CDR3 protein: CSARDYVGMNTEAFF. In nucleotides, the CDR3 is TGCAGTGCTAGGGACTATGTGGGAATGAACACTGAAGCTTTCTTT.

In its sample, this clonotype was seen many times. The V call is TRBV5-5, the J call TRBJ2-5; tentatively, D is TRBD2 (6 bases). Trimming shortened V by 1 base and J by 5 bases, and 15 bases separated the two germline ends. Germline assignment: CDR1 SGHKS and CDR2 YYEKEE (reference sequence). The CDR3 has 15 amino acids. Written as DNA, the CDR3 is TGTGCCAGCAGCTTGCTGGCAGCTGCGGGGGAGACCCAGTACTTC. It is translated as CASSLLAAAGETQYF.